This T cell receptor (beta chain) was profiled in a study of blood T cell repertoires in COVID-19. The trim removed 5 bases at V and 7 bases at J, leaving 6 bases unmatched. CDR1 is MDHEN and CDR2 is SYDVKM in the germline V gene. The CDR3 has 15 amino acids. Sequencing used immunoSEQ multiplex PCR; TCRdb keeps in-frame clones, though not all of them. The table lists about 200,000 clones, 70% to 90% of them singletons. The receptor was isolated from a human donor with active or convalescent COVID-19. The donor label of this sample is uncertain. The chain links TRBV28 to TRBJ2-7, with 15 bases matching TRBD2. Material for sequencing was peripheral blood. The CDR3 sequence: CASSGGLAGGREQYF. CDR3 in DNA: TGTGCCAGCAGTGGAGGACTAGCGGGGGGGCGGGAGCAGTACTTC.